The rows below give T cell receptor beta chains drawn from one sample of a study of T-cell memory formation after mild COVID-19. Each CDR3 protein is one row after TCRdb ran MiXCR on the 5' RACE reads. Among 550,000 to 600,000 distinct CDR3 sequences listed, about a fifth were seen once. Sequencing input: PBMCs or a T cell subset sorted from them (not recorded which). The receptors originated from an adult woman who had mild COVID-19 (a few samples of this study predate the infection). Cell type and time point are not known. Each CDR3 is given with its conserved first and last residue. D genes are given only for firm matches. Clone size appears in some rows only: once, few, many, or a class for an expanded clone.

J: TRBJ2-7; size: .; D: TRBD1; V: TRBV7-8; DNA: TGTGCCAGCAGCCGACCGGGACAGGGAAGATACGAGCAGTACTTC; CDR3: CASSRPGQGRYEQYF
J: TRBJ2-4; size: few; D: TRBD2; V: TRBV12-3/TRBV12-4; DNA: TGTGCCAGCAGTTCCTCGACTAGCGGGAACGGCATTCAGTACTTC; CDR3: CASSSSTSGNGIQYF
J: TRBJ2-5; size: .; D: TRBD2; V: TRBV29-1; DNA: TGCAGCGTTTCCCGGGCGGGGGAACCGGAGACCCAGTACTTC; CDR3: CSVSRAGEPETQYF
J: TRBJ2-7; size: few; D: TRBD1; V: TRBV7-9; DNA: TGTGCCAGCAGCTCGACAGGGCCAGCCTACGAGCAGTACTTC; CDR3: CASSSTGPAYEQYF
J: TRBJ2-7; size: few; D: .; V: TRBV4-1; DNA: TGCGCCAGCAGAGGAGAGAGCTCCTACGAGCAGTACTTC; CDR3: CASRGESSYEQYF
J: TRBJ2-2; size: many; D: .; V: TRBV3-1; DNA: TGTGCCAGCAGCATACCCGGACTCCACACCGGGGAGCTGTTTTTT; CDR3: CASSIPGLHTGELFF
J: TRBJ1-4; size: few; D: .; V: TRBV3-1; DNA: TGTGCCAGCAGCGGAGGTGAAAGGGAAAAACTGTTTTTT; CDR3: CASSGGEREKLFF
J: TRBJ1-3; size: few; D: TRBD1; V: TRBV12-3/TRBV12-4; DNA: TGTGCCAGCAGAAAAAACCCCGGACAGGGGGCTGGAAACACCATATATTTT; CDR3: CASRKNPGQGAGNTIYF
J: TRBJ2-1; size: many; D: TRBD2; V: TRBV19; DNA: TGTGCCAGTAGTCCCCGGGGGAGCGGGAGACCCTACAATGAGCAGTTCTTC; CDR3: CASSPRGSGRPYNEQFF
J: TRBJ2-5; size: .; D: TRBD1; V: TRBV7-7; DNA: TGTGCTAGCAGCTCCCGACAGGGTGATTGGGAGACCCAGTACTTC; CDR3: CASSSRQGDWETQYF
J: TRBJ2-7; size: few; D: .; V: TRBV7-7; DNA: TGTGCTAGCAGCTTAACCCTTTCTAGCGCCTACGAGCAGTACTTC; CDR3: CASSLTLSSAYEQYF
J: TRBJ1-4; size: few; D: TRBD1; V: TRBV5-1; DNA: TGCGCCAGCAGCTTCGGGACAGGTCGTGAAAAACTGTTTTTT; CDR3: CASSFGTGREKLFF
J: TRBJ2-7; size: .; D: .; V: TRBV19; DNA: TGTGCCAGTAGTATACGGGACACTTACTACGAGCAGTACTTC; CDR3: CASSIRDTYYEQYF
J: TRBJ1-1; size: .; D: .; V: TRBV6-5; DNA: TGTGCCAGCAGCAACAGGAGGGCCGGCACTGAAGCTTTCTTT; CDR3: CASSNRRAGTEAFF
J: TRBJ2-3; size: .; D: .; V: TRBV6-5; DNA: TGTGCCAGCAGTTACTCGATTCAAGGCTCACAGGGAGGCACAGATACGCAGTATTTT; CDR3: CASSYSIQGSQGGTDTQYF
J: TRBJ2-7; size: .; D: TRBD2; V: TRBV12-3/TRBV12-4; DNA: TGTGCCAGCAGTCTCCAGTTAGCGGGGAGCCCCTACGAGCAGTACTTC; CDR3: CASSLQLAGSPYEQYF
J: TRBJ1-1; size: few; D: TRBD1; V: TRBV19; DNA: TGTGCCAGTAGTTCTCCCACAGGGGGAAGGACTGAAGCTTTCTTT; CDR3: CASSSPTGGRTEAFF
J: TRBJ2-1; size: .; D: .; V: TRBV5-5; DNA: TGTGCCAGCAGCTTGGGAGACCTCTACAATGAGCAGTTCTTC; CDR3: CASSLGDLYNEQFF
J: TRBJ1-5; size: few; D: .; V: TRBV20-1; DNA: TGCAGTGCTAGTCGGCAGCCCCAGCATTTT; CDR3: CSASRQPQHF
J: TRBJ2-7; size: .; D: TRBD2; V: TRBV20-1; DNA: TGCAGTGCTAGAGATTTCCAGATTAGCGGGGACGAGCAGTACTTC; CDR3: CSARDFQISGDEQYF
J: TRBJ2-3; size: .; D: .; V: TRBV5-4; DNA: TGTGCCAGCAGCTTGGGGGGGTACGGCACAGATACGCAGTATTTT; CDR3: CASSLGGYGTDTQYF
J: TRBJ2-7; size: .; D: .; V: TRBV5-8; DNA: TGTGCCAGCAGCTTGGAGGCGGGATTGGTCGACGAGCAGTACTTC; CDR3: CASSLEAGLVDEQYF
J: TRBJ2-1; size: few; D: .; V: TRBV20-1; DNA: TGCAGTGCTAGAGGGGCTGGGGTAGTCGATTTAAGTGAGCAGTTCTTC; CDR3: CSARGAGVVDLSEQFF
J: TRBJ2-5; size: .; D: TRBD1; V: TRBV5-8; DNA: TGTGCCAGCGGCTTGGACAGGTCCATCCCCCGGCAGTACTTC; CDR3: CASGLDRSIPRQYF
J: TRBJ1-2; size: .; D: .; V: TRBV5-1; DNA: TGCGCCAGCAGCCCGGGTGGGGCACGCGACTATGGCTACACCTTC; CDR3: CASSPGGARDYGYTF
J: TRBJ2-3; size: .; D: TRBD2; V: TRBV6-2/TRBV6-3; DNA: TGTGCCAGCAGTTACTCGTTAGCGGGGGGGCCAGATACGCAGTATTTT; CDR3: CASSYSLAGGPDTQYF